The 30 T cell receptor beta chains given below trace back to one sample, sequenced in a study of T cell responses to AZD1222 COVID-19 vaccine. TCRdb's table, derived via immunoSEQ multiplex PCR, lists solely in-frame clones and lacks some. Of about 180,000 clones listed, roughly 88% are singletons. The material sequenced was peripheral blood, taken 28 days after the second AZD1222 dose. The receptor source for this set is an adult who received the AZD1222 COVID-19 vaccine.

This chain joins TRBV5-4 and TRBJ1-2, with D possibly TRBD1 on 5 matching bases. The CDR3 covers 15 residues. CDR1 is SGHNT and CDR2 is YYREEE in the germline V gene (reference sequence). V was pared by 6 bases and J by 3 bases, with 18 bases between. The CDR3 spells CASTSSGPGDYGYTF. CDR3 DNA: TGTGCCAGCACCAGTTCGGGGCCCGGGGACTATGGCTACACCTTC.

The chain carries TRBV10-3 and TRBJ1-5, with D perhaps TRBD1 (5 bases). Germline V CDR1 and CDR2: ENHRY, SYGVKD. The CDR3 covers 15 residues. Trimming took 8 bases from V and 1 from J, leaving 15 bases between them. The chain's CDR3 is CAIGAIGESNQPQHF. CDR3 coding DNA: TGTGCCATCGGGGCAATTGGGGAAAGCAATCAGCCCCAGCATTTT.

There are a few counts of this clone. This chain joins TRBV7-2 and TRBJ1-4, with D unclear. Trimming took off 5 bases at V and 3 bases at J, with 13 bases between the two ends. The CDR3 totals 15 residues. The V gene's germline CDR1 is SGHTA and CDR2 FQGNSA. CDR3 DNA sequence: TGTGCCAGCAGCCTCCCCACAGCGGCTAATGAAAAACTGTTTTTT. Amino acids: CASSLPTAANEKLFF.

This chain connects TRBV6-5 to TRBJ2-3; D possibly corresponds to TRBD2 (5 bases). V was shortened by 7 bases and J by 1 base, with 12 bases between the two germline ends. This CDR3 spans 14 amino acids. Looked up from germline, CDR1 is MNHEY and CDR2 is SVGAGI. CDR3: CASKREQGTDTQYF. In DNA form, the CDR3 reads TGTGCCAGCAAAAGGGAGCAGGGCACAGATACGCAGTATTTT.

The V and J genes are TRBV18 and TRBJ1-5; 7 positions match TRBD1. V trimming: 5 bases; J trimming: 2 bases; junction bases outside the gene matches: 9. The germline gives CDR1 KGHSH, CDR2 LQKENI. The CDR3 consists of 16 residues. CDR3 loop: CASSDRAGGGNQPQHF. DNA for the CDR3: TGTGCCAGCTCAGACCGGGCAGGGGGGGGCAATCAGCCCCAGCATTTT.

The rearrangement joins TRBV27 to TRBJ2-1; 8 nucleotides align to TRBD2. The CDR3 spans 16 residues. Losses at the gene ends were 2 bases for V and 4 bases for J; bases not matched to a gene: 7. CDR1 and CDR2 from the germline V gene are MNHEY and SMNVEV (reference sequence). The CDR3 loop reads CASSLRPAGVYNEQFF. CDR3 nucleotides: TGTGCCAGCAGTTTACGCCCAGCGGGGGTTTACAATGAGCAGTTCTTC.

This clone was recorded once. The CDR3 DNA reads TGTGCCAGCAGCTTAGGGGTCAGCAATGAGCAGTTCTTC. Its translation is CASSLGVSNEQFF. The chain links TRBV11-1 to TRBJ2-1, with D unclear. Deletions cut 1 base from V and 6 bases from J, with 7 bases between. CDR3 size: 13 residues. CDR1 is SGHAT and CDR2 is FQDESV in the germline V gene (reference sequence).

The chain links TRBV7-9 to TRBJ1-2, with 11 bases aligning to TRBD1. The CDR3 runs 16 residues. Germline V gene lookup returns CDR1 SEHNR and CDR2 FQNEAQ (reference sequence). V lost 3 bases to trimming and J lost 4 bases; unmatched junction nucleotides: 7. In DNA, the CDR3 is TGTGCCAGCAGCTTTCCGGGACAGGGGGGAGGCTATGGCTACACCTTC. This encodes CASSFPGQGGGYGYTF.

The rearrangement joins TRBV18 to TRBJ2-2; no clear D gene. The germline V gene encodes CDR1 KGHSH and CDR2 LQKENI. CDR3 length: 17 amino acids. Trimming removed 0 bases at V and 2 bases at J, with 13 bases between. Here the CDR3 reads CASSPPVWGFNTGELFF. CDR3 nucleotide sequence: TGTGCCAGCTCACCACCGGTCTGGGGATTCAACACCGGGGAGCTGTTTTTT.

CDR3 coding DNA: TGTGCCAGCAGCCCCGGGCATTTGGTAGCGGTGGAGACCCAGTACTTC. This codes for CASSPGHLVAVETQYF. The V and J genes are TRBV5-6 and TRBJ2-5; a possible D gene is TRBD2 (6 bases). The germline CDR1 and CDR2 sequences are SGHDT and YYEEEE. Trimming took 4 bases from V and 5 from J, leaving 21 bases between them. The CDR3 covers 16 residues.

The chain carries TRBV19 and TRBJ2-7, with 7 bases fitting TRBD1. This CDR3 region has 15 residues. The ends lost 3 bases at V and 5 bases at J; junction bases unmatched: 10. The germline gives CDR1 LNHDA, CDR2 SQIVND (reference sequence). The CDR3 loop reads CASSITGQTGNEQYF. The CDR3 DNA reads TGTGCCAGTAGTATCACGGGACAGACGGGTAACGAGCAGTACTTC.

The V gene is TRBV19, the J gene TRBJ2-2, with TRBD1 identical over 11 bases. CDR3 length: 13 residues. The V and J ends lost 10 bases and 7 bases, in that order; junction bases with no gene match: 5. Looked up from germline, CDR1 is LNHDA and CDR2 is SQIVND (reference sequence). The CDR3 region has the DNA TGTGCCACCCGGGACAGGGGGGTCGGGGAGCTGTTTTTT. Amino acid sequence: CATRDRGVGELFF.

The V call is TRBV2, the J call TRBJ2-5; D is possibly TRBD1 (5 bases). CDR1 SNHLY and CDR2 FYNNEI come from the germline V gene. Deletions cut 8 bases from V and 4 bases from J, with 11 bases between. The CDR3 loop spans 12 amino acids. CDR3 sequence (DNA): TGTGCCAGCGGGGCAGGGCCAGAGACCCAGTACTTC. The encoded protein is CASGAGPETQYF.

The chain uses TRBV6-2 or TRBV6-3 and TRBJ1-2, with D perhaps TRBD1 (6 bases). Trimming shortened V by 0 bases and J by 4 bases, and 18 bases separated the two germline ends. Germline V gene sequence: CDR1 MNHEY, CDR2 SVGEGT. CDR3 size: 17 residues. CDR3 sequence reads: CASSYSVQGRGSYGYTF. In nucleotides, the CDR3 is TGTGCCAGCAGTTACTCCGTACAGGGAAGAGGGAGCTATGGCTACACCTTC.

The chain uses TRBV27 and TRBJ1-2; 9 bases map to TRBD1. CDR1 is MNHEY, CDR2 SMNVEV, per germline (reference sequence). This CDR3 is 15 amino acids long. V lost 5 bases to trimming and J lost 4 bases; unmatched junction nucleotides: 8. CDR3 DNA: TGTGCCAGCAGTCTGACCGGGACAGGGAGCTATGGCTACACCTTC. Its translation is CASSLTGTGSYGYTF.

The rearrangement uses TRBV6-5 and TRBJ1-4; D unresolved. The CDR3 length is 12 residues. Trimming removed 6 bases at V and 2 bases at J, with 4 bases between. Germline V CDR1 and CDR2: MNHEY, SVGAGI. The DNA of the CDR3 is TGTGCCAGCAGGCGGACTAATGAAAAACTGTTTTTT. This codes for CASRRTNEKLFF.

This chain uses TRBV5-1 with TRBJ2-7; the match to TRBD1 covers 9 bases. V lost 1 base, J lost 4 bases, and 6 bases stayed unmatched. This CDR3 has 15 residues. The germline CDR1 and CDR2 sequences are SGHRS and YFSETQ. Here the CDR3 reads CASSLQTGGEYEQYF. CDR3 nucleotide sequence: TGCGCCAGCAGCTTGCAAACAGGGGGCGAGTACGAGCAGTACTTC.

The CDR3 region has the DNA TGTGCCAGCAGCTTAGGCGTGGGGAGCACTGAAGCTTTCTTT. This translates into CASSLGVGSTEAFF. The chain uses TRBV7-2 and TRBJ1-1; D unresolved. CDR1 is SGHTA and CDR2 is FQGNSA in the germline V gene. CDR3 size: 14 residues. V was pared by 1 base and J by 4 bases, with 10 bases between.

This clone showed up just once. The chain uses TRBV19 and TRBJ1-5; the D is unclear. The CDR3 runs to 15 residues. V lost 1 base to trimming and J lost 6 bases, with 13 bases between them. Looked up from germline, CDR1 is LNHDA and CDR2 is SQIVND (reference sequence). The CDR3 DNA reads TGTGCCAGTAGTATAGTGGGGAGGGAGGGTCAGCCCCAGCATTTT. This encodes CASSIVGREGQPQHF.

The chain employs TRBV29-1 and TRBJ1-2, with D unclear. Per germline, CDR1 SQVTM and CDR2 ANQGSEA. The ends were cut back, 8 bases at V and 1 base at J, with 11 bases in the middle. The CDR3 contains 12 residues. Here the CDR3 reads CSSLTHNYGYTF. Written as DNA, the CDR3 is TGCAGCTCCCTTACCCATAACTATGGCTACACCTTC.

This clone was seen a single time. The chain uses TRBV19 and TRBJ1-5; 7 bases map to TRBD1. V was pared by 5 bases and J by 4 bases, with 5 bases of the junction left unmatched. The germline CDR1 and CDR2 sequences are LNHDA and SQIVND (reference sequence). This CDR3 is 14 amino acids long. The CDR3 loop reads CASSPGGGNQPQHF. CDR3 sequence (DNA): TGTGCCAGTAGTCCAGGGGGAGGTAATCAGCCCCAGCATTTT. The whole variable domain, remainder taken from reference TRBV19 and TRBJ1-5, is DGGITQSPKYLFRKEGQNVTLSCEQNLNHDAMYWYRQDPGQGLRLIYYSQIVNDFQKGDIAEGYSVSREKKESFPLTVTSAQKNPTAFYLCASSPGGGNQPQHFGDGTRLSIL.

J is TRBJ2-3 and V is TRBV2; D call uncertain. V lost 6 bases and J 2 bases, leaving 9 bases between the germline ends. Germline-derived CDR1 and CDR2 are SNHLY and FYNNEI. The CDR3 sequence is 13 residues long. The CDR3 is CASSARYTDTQYF. CDR3 nucleotides: TGTGCCAGCAGCGCCCGATACACAGATACGCAGTATTTT.

V and J are TRBV10-2 and TRBJ1-3; D is unresolved. This CDR3 is built from 17 residues. Trimming took 6 bases from V and 0 from J, leaving 18 bases between them. Germline V CDR1 and CDR2: WSHSY, SAAADI. The CDR3 loop reads CASRDAVDLYSGNTIYF. The CDR3 DNA is TGCGCCAGCAGGGACGCCGTCGACCTTTACTCTGGAAACACCATATATTTT.

The chain joins TRBV7-3 to TRBJ2-3, with 12 bases matching TRBD2. With V trimmed by 5 bases and J by 5 bases, 11 bases remained unmatched. Germline loops: CDR1 SGHTA, CDR2 FQGTGA. The CDR3 is made up of 17 amino acids. DNA for the CDR3: TGTGCCAGCAGCCCAACACTAGCGGGGGGCCGAGGAGATACGCAGTATTTT. Amino acids: CASSPTLAGGRGDTQYF.

Of note for this clone: The identical CDR3 is also encoded by other nucleotide sequences in the sample. V usage is TRBV5-1 and J usage is TRBJ1-2; TRBD1 matches at 7 bases. CDR3 size: 15 residues. The J segment lost 3 bases and the V segment lost 0 bases, leaving 5 bases of the junction unmatched. Germline V gene data show CDR1 as SGHRS and CDR2 as YFSETQ. The CDR3 DNA is TGCGCCAGCAGCTTGGACAGGGGTTTGGACTATGGCTACACCTTC. Its protein product is CASSLDRGLDYGYTF.

The chain recombines TRBV10-3 with TRBJ1-1; D is ambiguous. V was shortened by 0 bases and J by 1 base, with 6 bases between the two germline ends. The CDR3 spans 14 residues. Germline-derived CDR1 and CDR2 are ENHRY and SYGVKD. CDR3 DNA sequence: TGTGCCATCAGTGAGTCTACCGAGAACACTGAAGCTTTCTTT. It yields the protein CAISESTENTEAFF.

This chain uses TRBV19 with TRBJ1-5; weak D call: TRBD1 (5 bases). The germline V and J ends were trimmed by 1 base and 2 bases, with 9 bases remaining between them. This CDR3 spans 15 amino acids. The germline gives CDR1 LNHDA, CDR2 SQIVND (reference sequence). CDR3 sequence: CASSIGGRGNQPQHF. CDR3 DNA: TGTGCCAGTAGTATAGGGGGCAGGGGCAATCAGCCCCAGCATTTT.

The CDR3, as DNA: TGTGCCAGCAGCTTTGGACAGAAAGAGACCCAGTACTTC. It translates to CASSFGQKETQYF. V gene TRBV7-3 combines with J gene TRBJ2-5; a weak D match, TRBD1 (6 bases). The CDR3 length is 13 residues. The ends were cut back, 3 bases at V and 3 bases at J, with 8 bases in the middle. Germline CDR1 reads SGHTA; CDR2 reads FQGTGA.

A word on this clone: One junction end does not reproduce the germline sequence, and a read error may be involved. The J gene is TRBJ1-6, the V gene TRBV2; D is undetermined. Germline V gives CDR1 SNHLY, CDR2 FYNNEI. The CDR3 totals 17 residues. CDR3 bases: TGTGCCAGCAGCGAAGTGGCTTACAGCTCCTATAATTCACCCCTCCACTTT. It is translated as CASSEVAYSSYNSPLHF.

The rearrangement uses TRBV5-1 and TRBJ1-1; 9 nucleotides match TRBD1. CDR3 length: 14 amino acids. J was trimmed by 6 bases and V by 4 bases; bases with no gene match: 7. CDR1 SGHRS and CDR2 YFSETQ come from the germline V gene. The CDR3 DNA reads as TGCGCCAGCAGCGGGGGACAGGGTCGCCCTGAAGCTTTCTTT. It translates to CASSGGQGRPEAFF.